Following are 13 T cell receptor beta chains from one sample sequenced in a study of cytomegalovirus exposure and HLA in healthy donors. PCR employed 60 Vbeta and 13 Jbeta primers. Profiling relied on immunoSEQ multiplex PCR, and the TCRdb table lists in-frame clones only, not all of them. In all, the sample yields about 84,000 clones. The sample was PBMCs. The receptors originated from a man aged 45-60 years in good health and CMV-seronegative.

The chain uses TRBV7-9 and TRBJ2-7, with TRBD1 identical over 7 bases. In germline, CDR1 is SEHNR, CDR2 FQNEAQ (reference sequence). This CDR3 is built from 16 residues. The trim removed 2 bases at V and 4 bases at J, leaving 11 bases unmatched. The chain's CDR3 is CASSLRPGTATYEQYF. As DNA, the CDR3 is TGTGCCAGCAGCTTACGACCCGGGACAGCCACATACGAGCAGTACTTC. The whole variable domain, filled in from reference TRBV7-9 and TRBJ2-7, reads DTGVSQNPRHKITKRGQNVTFRCDPISEHNRLYWYRQTLGQGPEFLTYFQNEAQLEKSRLLSDRFSAERPKGSFSTLEIQRTEQGDSAMYLCASSLRPGTATYEQYFGPGTRLTVT.

The V gene is TRBV11-1, the J gene TRBJ1-1; the D is unclear. The length of the CDR3 is 14 residues. Deletions cut 3 bases from V and 4 bases from J, with 12 bases between. Per germline, CDR1 SGHAT and CDR2 FQDESV (reference sequence). CDR3 region: CASSFQDGGTEAFF. The CDR3 DNA reads TGTGCCAGCAGCTTTCAGGATGGTGGCACTGAAGCTTTCTTT.

V gene TRBV7-2 combines with J gene TRBJ1-1; D is perhaps TRBD1 (6 bases). Per the germline V gene, CDR1 is SGHTA and CDR2 is FQGNSA. The CDR3 sequence is 14 residues long. Trimming removed 2 bases from V and 6 bases from J, with 13 bases in between. The CDR3 is CASSLPGGLAEAFF. DNA of the CDR3: TGTGCCAGCAGCTTACCGGGGGGCTTAGCTGAAGCTTTCTTT.

On this clone: Other DNA sequences in the sample encode the same CDR3. The rearrangement uses TRBV5-1 and TRBJ1-2, with D possibly TRBD1 on 5 matching bases. Germline lookup yields CDR1 SGHRS and CDR2 YFSETQ. The CDR3 has 15 residues. V shed 0 bases and J shed 2 bases, with 11 bases lying between them. The CDR3 bases are TGCGCCAGCAGCTTGGTCGGGACTGGCAACTATGGCTACACCTTC. Protein product: CASSLVGTGNYGYTF.

The gene calls are TRBV29-1 and TRBJ2-2, with D perhaps matching TRBD2 (7 bases). The CDR3 runs to 16 residues. V was pared by 4 bases and J by 1 base, with 16 bases between. CDR1 SQVTM and CDR2 ANQGSEA come from the germline V gene. The CDR3 coding sequence is TGCAGCGTTGGGGGGCCGGGGGGCCGGAACACCGGGGAGCTGTTTTTT. Its translation is CSVGGPGGRNTGELFF.

This chain connects TRBV19 to TRBJ2-7, with 8 bases matching TRBD1. The CDR3 extends over 14 amino acids. Germline V gene data show CDR1 as LNHDA and CDR2 as SQIVND (reference sequence). The V and J ends lost 3 bases and 5 bases, in that order; junction bases with no gene match: 6. The CDR3 DNA reads TGTGCCAGTAGTATCCTGGCAGGGGGCGACGAGCAGTACTTC. It is translated as CASSILAGGDEQYF. The full variable domain, its missing parts supplied by reference TRBV19 and TRBJ2-7, is DGGITQSPKYLFRKEGQNVTLSCEQNLNHDAMYWYRQDPGQGLRLIYYSQIVNDFQKGDIAEGYSVSREKKESFPLTVTSAQKNPTAFYLCASSILAGGDEQYFGPGTRLTVT.

This chain connects TRBV2 to TRBJ1-6; TRBD1 is a possible D gene (5 bases). The CDR3 covers 13 residues. The germline CDR1 and CDR2 sequences are SNHLY and FYNNEI. With 8 bases removed from V and 10 bases from J, the gap between germline ends came to 15 bases. The CDR3 DNA reads as TGTGCCAGCCTAAACCAGGGAAACTCACCCCTCCACTTT. This encodes CASLNQGNSPLHF.

This chain connects TRBV5-1 to TRBJ1-5; the D gene is possibly TRBD1 (5 bases). The CDR3 runs 14 residues. V dropped 3 bases and J dropped 4 bases, with 11 bases sitting between them. From germline, CDR1 is SGHRS and CDR2 YFSETQ. CDR3 sequence: CASSWGGGNQPQHF. The CDR3 bases are TGCGCCAGCAGCTGGGGGGGTGGGAATCAGCCCCAGCATTTT.

J is TRBJ1-1 and V is TRBV5-1, with 8 bases matching TRBD1. CDR3 length: 12 residues. The germline V gene has CDR1 SGHRS and CDR2 YFSETQ. The V gene end was trimmed by 5 bases and the J gene end by 6 bases; junction bases not matched to a gene: 3. This CDR3 reads CASRRDRSEAFF. The CDR3 DNA is TGCGCCAGCAGGCGGGACAGGTCTGAAGCTTTCTTT.

The V and J genes are TRBV2 and TRBJ2-7; the D gene is possibly TRBD1 (5 bases). Germline V CDR1 and CDR2: SNHLY, FYNNEI. CDR3 size: 10 residues. V shed 6 bases and J shed 6 bases, with 6 bases lying between them. The CDR3 nucleotides read TGTGCCAGCAGAGGGGTCGAGCAGTACTTC. It is translated as CASRGVEQYF.

The chain links TRBV5-4 to TRBJ2-7; maybe TRBD1 (5 bases). Trimming cost V 0 bases and J 4 bases, with 11 bases left between them. CDR1 is SGHNT, CDR2 YYREEE, per germline (reference sequence). The CDR3 is 14 residues long. The CDR3 reads CASSLGAGRYEQYF. The CDR3 DNA is TGTGCCAGCAGCTTGGGGGCAGGGCGATACGAGCAGTACTTC.

The gene calls are TRBV6-5 and TRBJ2-1; 7 bases line up with TRBD2. The length of the CDR3 is 15 residues. Germline CDR1 is MNHEY and CDR2 is SVGAGI. J was trimmed by 7 bases and V by 2 bases; bases with no gene match: 8. The CDR3 here is CASSYPGTILNEQFF. CDR3 DNA sequence: TGTGCCAGCAGTTACCCCGGGACTATTTTAAATGAGCAGTTCTTC.

This chain connects TRBV14 to TRBJ1-2; unclear D gene. Germline values: CDR1 SGHDN, CDR2 FVKESK. The V and J ends lost 0 bases and 4 bases respectively, with 12 bases between them. CDR3 length: 15 residues. CDR3 amino acids: CASSQDRSGTYGYTF. CDR3 DNA: TGTGCCAGCAGCCAAGATCGGTCCGGTACCTATGGCTACACCTTC.